This T cell receptor beta chain originates from a study of blood T cells in healthy people across ages. General observations from the study: With age, beta diversity per million T cells declined roughly linearly, significantly by approximately 41.

A second PCR, run for about 6 to 12 cycles, used a sample-barcoded 5' primer plus a J-beta primer mix. TCRdb fed the 5' RACE reads into MiXCR, producing one record per CDR3 protein. The sample has roughly 800,000 distinct CDR3 sequences, 55% to 75% seen once. Worth noting for this clonotype: Antigen specificity is unknown.

Trimming cost V 8 bases and J 5 bases, with 25 bases left between them. The CDR3 totals 15 residues. Per the germline V gene, CDR1 is DFQATT and CDR2 is SNEGSKA (reference sequence). Each donor was a healthy Caucasian individual from Russia, aged about 6 to 95. This chain joins TRBV20-1 and TRBJ2-7, with TRBD2 as a possible D gene (6 bases). This sequence was found in a man aged 30 to 45 in good health. Specimen: blood. The CDR3 nucleotides read TGCAGTTGTCTGGTTCCTCTACCGGGGGTCGACGAGCAGTACTTC. It codes for CSCLVPLPGVDEQYF.